This T cell receptor beta chain was documented in a study of blood T cell repertoires in COVID-19. Overall study: Specimens from acute and convalescent COVID-19 originated in the United States, Italy and Spain.

Germline CDR1 and CDR2: SGHNT and YENEEA. The V segment lost 1 base and the J segment 9 bases; nucleotides outside the gene matches: 8. The CDR3 totals 15 residues. Under the authors' procedure: Reference gene primer amplification yielded estimated nucleated cell counts. Profiled with immunoSEQ multiplex PCR; TCRdb holds only in-frame clones, not every one. That table supplies the V and J calls and clone size; D and trimming were determined from the DNA. The repertoire holds 90,000 or so clones, 89% seen once, with 5% to 6.5% in the top ten. The TCR comes from a woman older than 75 with active COVID-19. Sequences were obtained from peripheral blood. V usage is TRBV11-3 and J usage is TRBJ2-1; 8 bases map to TRBD2. DNA of the CDR3: TGTGCCAGCAGCTTAGCGGGAGGGCCAGCGGGTGAGCAGTTCTTC. It specifies CASSLAGGPAGEQFF.